This T cell receptor beta chain was obtained from a study of blood T cell repertoires in COVID-19. Participant-given clinical history determined each cohort assignment. The CDR3 runs to 15 residues. With 4 bases clipped from V and 7 bases from J, the junction kept 8 bases outside the gene matches. CDR1 and CDR2 from the germline V gene are SGHAT and FQNNGV. The repertoire was sequenced with immunoSEQ multiplex PCR; TCRdb's copy has only in-frame clones and lacks some. The repertoire has roughly 280,000 clones, around 87% of them found once; the top ten carry less than 2.5%. Sequencing was performed on PBMCs or T cells enriched from blood (not recorded which). The V gene is TRBV11-2, the J gene TRBJ2-7; 12 bases map to TRBD2. The TCR sequence derives from a woman under 30 who had recovered from COVID-19. CDR3 in DNA: TGTGCCAGCAGCTCTAGCGGGGGGGCTCTGAGGGAGCAGTACTTC. It encodes CASSSSGGALREQYF.